Listed here are 9 T cell receptor beta chains from one sample, sequenced in a study of T cell repertoires in cytomegalovirus infection. In TCRdb, the reads were re-called with MiXCR into one record per CDR3 protein. Of roughly 860,000 distinct CDR3 sequences in the sample, 30% to 35% were seen once. These receptors have no known antigen. The input for sequencing was cultured CD8+ T cells from PBMCs, taken from culture after CMV antigen stimulation. These receptors were collected from a human donor in good health (CMV status not recorded). Some clones in this sample may be carry-over from other donors' samples.

The genes are TRBV7-9 and TRBJ1-5, with a weak D call TRBD1 (6 bases). The length of the CDR3 is 18 residues. V gave up 1 base and J gave up 2 bases, with 18 bases separating them. Germline V gene data show CDR1 as SEHNR and CDR2 as FQNEAQ (reference sequence). This CDR3 reads CASSLVGGGHKGNQPQHF. DNA of the CDR3: TGTGCCAGCAGCTTAGTGGGGGGGGGCCACAAGGGCAATCAGCCCCAGCATTTT.

The chain couples TRBV12-3 or TRBV12-4 to TRBJ1-5; D is unresolved. The CDR3 is 13 residues long. V gave up 2 bases and J gave up 5 bases, with 7 bases separating them. The CDR3 here is CASSLSPHQPQHF. CDR3 in DNA: TGTGCCAGCAGTTTATCTCCTCATCAGCCCCAGCATTTT.

This clonotype was detected many times. The chain couples TRBV7-9 to TRBJ1-2; 7 nucleotides line up with TRBD1. With 2 bases clipped from V and 8 bases from J, the junction kept 8 bases outside the gene matches. CDR3 length equals 14 residues. The germline gives CDR1 SEHNR, CDR2 FQNEAQ (reference sequence). CDR3 loop: CASSLIPRGDGYTF. The CDR3 region has the DNA TGTGCCAGCAGCTTAATCCCCAGGGGGGACGGCTACACCTTC. The full variable domain, its missing parts supplied by reference TRBV7-9 and TRBJ1-2, is DTGVSQNPRHKITKRGQNVTFRCDPISEHNRLYWYRQTLGQGPEFLTYFQNEAQLEKSRLLSDRFSAERPKGSFSTLEIQRTEQGDSAMYLCASSLIPRGDGYTFGSGTRLTVV.

J is TRBJ1-2 and V is TRBV3-1, with D possibly TRBD1 on 5 matching bases. This CDR3 region has 17 residues. V lost 0 bases and J 4 bases, leaving 18 bases between the germline ends. Germline CDR1 is LGHDT and CDR2 is YNNKEL (reference sequence). CDR3 coding DNA: TGTGCCAGCAGCCAAGATCCGGCGGGCAGGGTCTCCTATGGCTACACCTTC. Its translation is CASSQDPAGRVSYGYTF.

This clonotype has more than one count but fewer than ten. The genes are TRBV14 and TRBJ1-4, with no clear D. Germline V gene sequence: CDR1 SGHDN, CDR2 FVKESK. CDR3 length: 15 residues. V was pared by 2 bases and J by 0 bases, with 7 bases between. CDR3 sequence reads: CASSQRVSTNEKLFF. The CDR3 DNA follows: TGTGCCAGCAGCCAACGGGTTTCAACTAATGAAAAACTGTTTTTT.

This clonotype was seen repeatedly, ten times or more. The chain links TRBV11-2 to TRBJ2-3; TRBD2 is a possible D gene (6 bases). V shed 5 bases and J shed 1 base, with 10 bases lying between them. CDR1 and CDR2 (germline): SGHAT, FQNNGV. The CDR3 runs 14 residues. In DNA form, the CDR3 reads TGTGCCAGCAGCCCGGGGGTAGGCACAGATACGCAGTATTTT. Encoded protein: CASSPGVGTDTQYF.

The chain employs TRBV5-1 and TRBJ2-2; 7 bases match TRBD2. The germline V gene encodes CDR1 SGHRS and CDR2 YFSETQ. The V segment lost 0 bases and the J segment 1 base; nucleotides outside the gene matches: 6. The length of the CDR3 is 17 residues. The CDR3 loop reads CASSLVASGVNTGELFF. The CDR3 nucleotides read TGCGCCAGCAGCTTGGTGGCTAGCGGAGTGAACACCGGGGAGCTGTTTTTT.

The rearrangement joins TRBV25-1 to TRBJ2-7; TRBD1 or TRBD2 may be the D gene (5 bases each). This CDR3 has 15 residues. Trimming cost V 1 base and J 4 bases, with 14 bases left between them. Per the germline V gene, CDR1 is MGHDK and CDR2 is SYGVNS. The CDR3 nucleotides are TGTGCCAGCAGTGAATCGGGGCAGCCAACGTACGAGCAGTACTTC. Amino acids: CASSESGQPTYEQYF.

Only a few counts were recorded for this clonotype. The J gene is TRBJ2-1, the V gene TRBV6-1; D gene ambiguous. Germline CDR1 and CDR2: MNHNS and SASEGT. V was clipped by 4 bases and J by 7 bases, with 14 bases between them. CDR3 length equals 14 residues. The CDR3 DNA is TGTGCCAGCAGTGGCCTTTTTGGTTTGAATGAGCAGTTCTTC. Amino acid sequence: CASSGLFGLNEQFF.